This T cell receptor (beta chain) was found in a study of blood T cell repertoires in COVID-19 (dated by TCRdb to the early 2020s). Concerning the study at large: Samples from collaborators originated in the United States, Italy and Spain and spanned both the acute and convalescent phases of COVID-19. The prospective study material was composed of cDNA or gDNA derived from T cells, B-cell-depleted T cells, or PBMCs. Deeply sampled blood TCRbeta repertoires from subjects exposed to, actively infected with, or recovered from COVID-19 were included in the dataset. The repertoires were made available in a free public database intended to serve as a resource for research on the immune response to SARS-CoV-2. Samples came from the ongoing ImmuneRACE study (first 160 participants) plus 1,254 subjects from 6 global collaborators. Nearly every sample came with metadata listing a de-identified subject ID, COVID-19 status, age in years and sex. Where HLA class I and class II types were available, the types were taken from metadata supplied by the sample provider, not from assay-based typing.

TCRbeta CDR3 regions were amplified from genomic DNA using the immunoSEQ Assay, a bias-controlled multiplex PCR. The published analysis was carried out like this. Within the assay, amplification of reference gene primers was used to estimate how many nucleated cells each sample contained. To quantify the absolute abundance of each unique TCRbeta CDR3 rearrangement, sequence reads were collapsed and filtered. For each sample, productive Simpson clonality was calculated by taking the square root of Simpson's diversity index across productive rearrangements. Imported from immuneACCESS, the table was reduced by TCRdb to in-frame sequences with V and J called. These copies leave out some clones; in studies compared against another copy, an unresolved V gene accounts for under half, and the cause of the remainder is not known. V, J and clone size were drawn from that table, and D and trimming were deduced from the DNA. For this sample there are hundreds of thousands of clones; approximately 85% appear just once. The biggest ten clones account for 9.1% of the sample.

With respect to this clone: No antigen is known for it. No much larger clone is present one base from it, and per-base qualities are unavailable.

Participants in the prospective study were aged roughly 18 to 89 years, lived in about two dozen United States geographic areas, and enrolled through a virtual design. In the prospective study, cohorts were assigned on the basis of participant-reported clinical history obtained from a screening survey and a study questionnaire. Mobile phlebotomists in the prospective study collected whole blood, serum and a nasopharyngeal or oropharyngeal swab from every participant. Prospective study participants could optionally give additional blood draws and questionnaires over an approximately 2-month period. Prospective study blood samples were shipped either frozen or at room temperature before DNA extraction. Study-wide conclusions, independent of this receptor: The quantity of clinical and demographic metadata differed by source and by participant and was supplied without curation.

According to the germline V gene (reference sequence), CDR1 reads MNHEY and CDR2 reads SMNVEV. CDR3 length: 18 amino acids, cysteine to phenylalanine. Of all the DNA, just the CDR3 is kept, 54 bases in frame from base 1. V is trimmed back by 1 base and J by 5 bases, and the junction contains 14 bases that no gene match accounts for. Sample: PBMCs or T cells enriched from blood (not recorded which). The source of this sequence is a woman in her 50s with acute COVID-19. The chain is assembled from TRBV27 and TRBJ1-2, with TRBD1 identical over 9 junction bases. The sequence in DNA is TGTGCCAGCAGTTTATTAGGGGTTGGGGACAGGGTCCGATATGGCTACACCTTC. This codes for CASSLLGVGDRVRYGYTF.